This entry describes one T cell receptor beta chain. The V gene's germline CDR1 is ENHRY and CDR2 SYGVKD. The CDR3 has 15 residues. The junction had 9 bases not matched to a gene; V was cut back by 6 bases and J by 2 bases. Sequencing used immunoSEQ multiplex PCR; TCRdb keeps in-frame clones, though not all of them. Seen here are around 180,000 clones, around 72% observed once, and the top ten hold 3%. The sample is drawn from a study of blood T cell repertoires in COVID-19. The J gene is TRBJ2-7, the V gene TRBV10-3; 8 bases match TRBD1. This clonotype was obtained from a woman of 80 years or more with acute or convalescent COVID-19. The specimen sequenced was peripheral blood. As DNA, the CDR3 is TGTGCCATCAGAGCAGCGGACAGGGTCCCCTACGAGCAGTACTTC. Its protein product is CAIRAADRVPYEQYF.